The T cell receptor (beta chain) described here comes from a study of blood T cell repertoires in COVID-19 (dated by TCRdb to about 2020). The study in broad terms: The collaborator samples originated in the United States, Italy and Spain and spanned the acute and convalescent phases of COVID-19. The material from the prospective study consisted of cDNA or gDNA derived from T cells, B-cell-depleted T cells, or PBMCs. Subjects who had been exposed to COVID-19, were actively infected with it, or had recovered from it provided the deeply sampled blood TCRbeta repertoires that made up the dataset. The repertoires were made available in a free public database intended to serve as a resource for research on the immune response to SARS-CoV-2. The samples were drawn from the first 160 participants of the ongoing ImmuneRACE study and from 1,254 subjects provided by 6 global collaborators. Sample metadata almost always included a de-identified subject ID, COVID-19 status, age in years and sex. Where available, HLA class I and class II types were obtained from metadata supplied by the sample provider rather than from assay-based typing.

The CDR3 has 16 amino acids, counting the end cysteine and phenylalanine. Only the CDR3 region is kept as DNA, spanning 48 bases read in frame from base 1. The germline V end is reduced by 4 bases and the J end by 7 bases; junction bases left unmatched: 10. Reading the germline V gene gives CDR1 SNHLY and CDR2 FYNNEI. What the study reported, not specific to this receptor: The quantity of clinical and demographic metadata differed by source and by participant and was supplied without curation.

TCRbeta CDR3 regions were amplified from genomic DNA by means of the immunoSEQ Assay, a bias-controlled multiplex PCR. The published analysis was carried out like this. Nucleated cell counts per sample were estimated from amplification of reference gene primers within the assay. To quantify the absolute abundance of each unique TCRbeta CDR3 rearrangement, sequence reads were collapsed and filtered. For each sample, productive Simpson clonality was calculated by taking the square root of Simpson's diversity index across productive rearrangements. As stored in TCRdb, this immuneACCESS dataset retains in-frame rearrangements with V and J assigned. A fraction of the clones does not appear; measured against another copy, unresolved V genes explain less than half of the discrepancy, and the remainder lacks a known reason. V, J and clone size reflect that table, while D and trimming were determined from the DNA. The sample table holds about 140,000 clones, of which about 88% were seen once. The top ten clonotypes cover roughly 2.6% of the sample.

Note on this clone: The specificity of this receptor is unknown. No much larger clonotype is one base removed from it; base qualities were not supplied.

Whole blood was collected in K2EDTA tubes by collaborating institutions according to the institutions' own protocols. For TCRbeta analysis, collaborators shipped samples in one of three forms: frozen whole blood, isolated PBMCs, or DNA extracted from either of those sample types. The receptor comes from a human donor with acute or convalescent COVID-19. The donor label of this sample is uncertain. Recombination linked TRBV2 to TRBJ1-6; 7 bases in the middle match TRBD1. The sequenced sample consisted of peripheral blood. Read as DNA, the sequence is TGTGCCAGCAGTGGGTCCCGGGACAGCGAGAATTCACCCCTCCACTTT. This encodes CASSGSRDSENSPLHF.